This is a list of T cell receptor beta chains from one sample in a study of blood T cell repertoires in COVID-19. Assay used: immunoSEQ multiplex PCR; TCRdb lists only in-frame clones, some missing. The repertoire holds roughly 180,000 clones, with around 84% as singletons. Sequenced sample: peripheral blood. These receptors came from a woman aged 50 to 65 with COVID-19, enrolled during active disease. CDR3s include the opening cysteine and the closing phenylalanine or tryptophan. Each record gives: CDR3 DNA, CDR3 protein, clone size, V gene, J gene, D gene. The D gene is left open where the match is weak. The size entry is marked missing in some rows and otherwise reads once, few, many or a size class.

TGTGCCAGCAGGGCTAGCGGGGGCACAGATACGCAGTATTTT,CASRASGGTDTQYF,NA,TRBV7-9,TRBJ2-3,TRBD2
TGTGCCAGCAGTACAGGGGAAGCGACCTACGAGCAGTACTTC,CASSTGEATYEQYF,NA,TRBV6-2/TRBV6-3,TRBJ2-7,TRBD1
TGTGCCAGCTCACCAACCGGGACACAGAACACTGAAGCTTTCTTT,CASSPTGTQNTEAFF,NA,TRBV18,TRBJ1-1,NA
TGTGCCAGCAGCCACCTCGGGGGACAGGGGCGCTACGAGCAGTACTTC,CASSHLGGQGRYEQYF,NA,TRBV4-2,TRBJ2-7,TRBD1
TGTGCCAGCAGCCGGCCTTTGGGCGGGGGGGACACAGATACGCAGTATTTT,CASSRPLGGGDTDTQYF,once,TRBV3-1/TRBV3-2,TRBJ2-3,TRBD2
TGCAGCGTTGAAAGGGACAGGGGGCCAGGTACGGATGGCTACACCTTC,CSVERDRGPGTDGYTF,NA,TRBV29-1,TRBJ1-2,TRBD1
TGTGCCAGCTCAATCCCGGTGAGGAACACTGAAGCTTTCTTT,CASSIPVRNTEAFF,NA,TRBV18,TRBJ1-1,NA
TGTGCCAGCAGCCGACAGGGTTCTGAAGGTTCACCCCTCCACTTT,CASSRQGSEGSPLHF,NA,TRBV5-5,TRBJ1-6,TRBD1
TGTGCCAGCAGCTTAGGACAGGGAGCGAATTCACCCCTCCACTTT,CASSLGQGANSPLHF,few,TRBV7-3,TRBJ1-6,TRBD1
TGTGCCAGCAGCCAAGACGGGATGGTCTCGAACTATGGCTACACCTTC,CASSQDGMVSNYGYTF,NA,TRBV14,TRBJ1-2,NA
TGTGCCAGCTCACCGCGGTCCCGGGACAGGGGGCGATCAGATACGCAGTATTTT,CASSPRSRDRGRSDTQYF,NA,TRBV18,TRBJ2-3,TRBD1
TGTGCCAGCAGTTACGAGGTCCAGAGTTCACCCCTCCACTTT,CASSYEVQSSPLHF,NA,TRBV6-2/TRBV6-3,TRBJ1-6,NA
TGTGCCAGCAGTTCACGGTACAATGAGCAGTTCTTC,CASSSRYNEQFF,NA,TRBV6-5,TRBJ2-1,NA
TGTGCCAGCAGCTTAATTACAGGGGTGAACACTGAAGCTTTCTTT,CASSLITGVNTEAFF,NA,TRBV11-2,TRBJ1-1,TRBD1
TGCGCCAGCAGCTTGGCCCCCCTGACAGGGACCTCTGGGGCCAACGTCCTGACTTTC,CASSLAPLTGTSGANVLTF,few,TRBV5-1,TRBJ2-6,TRBD1
TGTGCCATCAGTGAGTCGAGAGCAGGGCTCGGTAATCAGCCCCAGCATTTT,CAISESRAGLGNQPQHF,NA,TRBV10-3,TRBJ1-5,NA
TGTGCCAGCCGGGACAGGTATAATTCACCCCTCCACTTT,CASRDRYNSPLHF,NA,TRBV19,TRBJ1-6,TRBD1
TGTGCCAGCAGCTTAACGCGGGGAACGAACACTGAAGCTTTCTTT,CASSLTRGTNTEAFF,NA,TRBV7-9,TRBJ1-1,NA
TGTGCCAGCAGCCGCCAAGACTGGGTGTCTGGGGCCAACGTCCTGACTTTC,CASSRQDWVSGANVLTF,NA,TRBV3-1/TRBV3-2,TRBJ2-6,NA
TGCGCCAGCACCTCAATCTGGAGGACAGGACAGAACACCGGGGAGCTGTTTTTT,CASTSIWRTGQNTGELFF,NA,TRBV4-1,TRBJ2-2,TRBD1
TGTGCCAGCAGCTTTCGGGGACAGGCCACCGGGGAGCTGTTTTTT,CASSFRGQATGELFF,NA,TRBV7-9,TRBJ2-2,TRBD1
TGTGCCAGCAGTAGGGGGACGGACTATGGCTACACCTTC,CASSRGTDYGYTF,NA,TRBV6-1,TRBJ1-2,NA
TGTGCCAGCAGCCGGACAGGGCTTCAGCCCCAGCATTTT,CASSRTGLQPQHF,NA,TRBV6-5,TRBJ1-5,TRBD1
TGCGCCAGCAGTGACCTTAGCACAGATACGCAGTATTTT,CASSDLSTDTQYF,NA,TRBV10-1,TRBJ2-3,NA
TGTGCCAGCAGCCGCGGGACTAGCGGCTACAATGAGCAGTTCTTC,CASSRGTSGYNEQFF,once,TRBV3-1/TRBV3-2,TRBJ2-1,TRBD2
TGTGCCAGTGGGGCCACCTATGGCTACACCTTC,CASGATYGYTF,few,TRBV6-5,TRBJ1-2,NA
TGTGCCAGCAGTTTCCTTCTCCCGGGACAGGGGGGAAACACTGAAGCTTTCTTT,CASSFLLPGQGGNTEAFF,NA,TRBV27,TRBJ1-1,TRBD1
TGTGCCAGTACTCGATCAGGGGCCGAGCAGTACTTC,CASTRSGAEQYF,NA,TRBV3-1/TRBV3-2,TRBJ2-7,NA
TGTGCCTGGAGGCACTTGGGGAGCGAGACCCAGTACTTC,CAWRHLGSETQYF,NA,TRBV30,TRBJ2-5,NA
TGTGCCAGCAGTCTAGCGGGTAGACAAGAGACCCAGTACTTC,CASSLAGRQETQYF,NA,TRBV3-1/TRBV3-2,TRBJ2-5,TRBD2
TGTGCTAGTGGTTTGTTGATACGGGGAGGGAGTCAGCCCCAGCATTTT,CASGLLIRGGSQPQHF,NA,TRBV12-5,TRBJ1-5,NA
TGTGCCAGCACCCGGCCGGGAGGGACCTACGAGCAGTACTTC,CASTRPGGTYEQYF,once,TRBV11-3,TRBJ2-7,TRBD2
TGTGCCAGCAGTGAGTACAGGGGGAATCAGCCCCAGCATTTT,CASSEYRGNQPQHF,NA,TRBV27,TRBJ1-5,TRBD1
TGTGCCAGCAGCTTACCACAGGGGGCGAGGAACACTGAAGCTTTCTTT,CASSLPQGARNTEAFF,NA,TRBV7-6,TRBJ1-1,TRBD1
TGTGCCAGCAGCTTAGCGGGACAGGGGTGGAATGAGCAGTTCTTC,CASSLAGQGWNEQFF,NA,TRBV7-6,TRBJ2-1,TRBD1
TGTGCCAGCAGTAAGGGACAGGGAGGCTACACCTTC,CASSKGQGGYTF,NA,TRBV12-3/TRBV12-4,TRBJ1-2,TRBD1
TGTGCCAGCAGTTTGCGAGACTATGGCTACACCTTC,CASSLRDYGYTF,NA,TRBV28,TRBJ1-2,NA
TGTGCCAGCAGCCAAGATATCGGTTCACCCCTCCACTTT,CASSQDIGSPLHF,NA,TRBV4-2,TRBJ1-6,NA
TGTGCCAGCAGCTTGGTGGACAGCTACGAGCAGTACTTC,CASSLVDSYEQYF,once,TRBV5-8,TRBJ2-7,NA
TGTGCCAGCACGTTCGGGGGGGTTACACCGGGGAAGCTGTTTTTT,CASTFGGVTPGKLFF,NA,TRBV28,TRBJ2-2,TRBD2
TGTGCCAGCAGTTTAAGAGGGGGGGTCACTGAAGCTTTCTTT,CASSLRGGVTEAFF,NA,TRBV27,TRBJ1-1,NA
TGCGCCAGCAGCCAAGAGATAAAGGGGTATGGCTACACCTTC,CASSQEIKGYGYTF,NA,TRBV4-1,TRBJ1-2,NA
TGTGCCAGCAGTTTTTCTAGCGGGGTATACAATGAGCAGTTCTTC,CASSFSSGVYNEQFF,NA,TRBV27,TRBJ2-1,TRBD2
TGTGCCAGCAGCAAGGACAGGCCAAATGGCTACACCTTC,CASSKDRPNGYTF,NA,TRBV5-4,TRBJ1-2,TRBD1
TGTGCCAGCATGGGGGCGGCCAATCAGCCCCAGCATTTT,CASMGAANQPQHF,NA,TRBV6-6,TRBJ1-5,NA
TGTGCTAGTGGTTTTAGCGGGGGGGTTAGCACAGATACGCAGTATTTT,CASGFSGGVSTDTQYF,NA,TRBV12-5,TRBJ2-3,TRBD2
TGCGCCAGCAGCCAATCACTAGCGGGGTGGGAGCAGTACTTC,CASSQSLAGWEQYF,NA,TRBV4-3,TRBJ2-7,TRBD2
TGTGCCACGAGGGACACCCGGGGGACCCAGTACTTC,CATRDTRGTQYF,NA,TRBV24-1,TRBJ2-5,NA
TGCGCCAGCAGCCCCGGACAGGGCTATGGCTACACCTTC,CASSPGQGYGYTF,NA,TRBV10-2,TRBJ1-2,TRBD1
TGTGCCAGCAGTTGGGCAGGGAGGAACAATGAGCAGTTCTTC,CASSWAGRNNEQFF,NA,TRBV27,TRBJ2-1,NA
TGTGCCAGCTCACCACTCCCTAGCGGCTCCTACGAGCAGTACTTC,CASSPLPSGSYEQYF,NA,TRBV18,TRBJ2-7,TRBD2
TGTGCCAGCAGCCTAGGGCACACTGAAGCTTTCTTT,CASSLGHTEAFF,NA,TRBV9,TRBJ1-1,NA
TGTGCCAATCGACAGGGAGCGAACACTGAAGCTTTCTTT,CANRQGANTEAFF,NA,TRBV10-3,TRBJ1-1,TRBD1
TGTGCCAGTAGCACCGGGACAGGGTACGAGCAGTACTTC,CASSTGTGYEQYF,NA,TRBV19,TRBJ2-7,TRBD1